The following is a TCR beta chain sequence with its context. The sample is drawn from a study of blood T cell repertoires in COVID-19. About the study: Some COVID-19 samples were acute and others convalescent; all came from the United States, Italy and Spain. PBMCs, B-cell-depleted T cells, or T cells provided the cDNA or gDNA that made up the material.

Produced via immunoSEQ multiplex PCR; TCRdb's table is partial and in-frame only. This sample has about 100,000 clones; about nine tenths occur once, and the top ten carry less than 1.5%. Germline V gene sequence: CDR1 WNHNN, CDR2 SYGVQD (reference sequence). The ends lost 5 bases at V and 2 bases at J; junction bases unmatched: 4. CDR3 length: 15 residues. The chain employs TRBV10-1 and TRBJ1-5; 9 bases are a match to TRBD1. Sequencing was done on a sample of peripheral blood. The source of this sequence is a woman in her 30s with acute or convalescent COVID-19. CDR3 sequence reads: CASSQTGGGNQPQHF. The CDR3 DNA reads as TGCGCCAGCAGTCAGACAGGGGGAGGCAATCAGCCCCAGCATTTT.